These 12 T cell receptor beta chains came from one sample sequenced in a study of Graves' ophthalmopathy and Graves' hyperthyroidism. The TCR beta CDR3 regions underwent amplification from RNA transcripts. First-round RT-PCR employed HTBI primers, with a second-round multiplex PCR after it. TCRdb analysed the multiplex PCR reads with MiXCR anew, one entry per CDR3 protein. Seen here are hundreds of thousands of distinct CDR3 sequences, roughly 20% observed once, and the top ten hold more than 5.5%. The sequenced sample consisted of peripheral blood. These receptors all come from a woman younger than 30 with stable Graves' hyperthyroidism. Some clones in this sample may be carry-over from other donors' samples.

This clonotype came up once. The junction shows a germline mismatch at one end, possibly a read error. This chain joins TRBV6-1 and TRBJ2-4; no clear D gene. This CDR3 comprises 16 residues. Germline V gene data show CDR1 as MNHNS and CDR2 as SASEGT. CDR3 sequence: CASSPYQWEAKNIKYF. The CDR3 bases are TGTGCCAGCAGTCCTTACCAGTGGGAAGCCAAAAACATTAAGTACTTC.

This clonotype came up many times. The V and J genes are TRBV19 and TRBJ1-2, with 7 bases that match TRBD1. This CDR3 region has 17 residues. Per the germline V gene, CDR1 is LNHDA and CDR2 is SQIVND (reference sequence). J gave up 4 bases and V 7 bases, and 18 bases lay outside the gene matches. CDR3 DNA: TGTGCCAGTAAAGCTGGGGTCGGGACAGCCTACTTCTATGGCTACACCTTC. It is translated as CASKAGVGTAYFYGYTF.

This clonotype showed up just a few times. The V gene is TRBV25-1, the J gene TRBJ2-2, with 14 bases fitting TRBD2. V shed 5 bases and J 6 bases; nucleotides not matched to a gene: 5. Germline CDR1 reads MGHDK; CDR2 reads SYGVNS. CDR3 size: 16 residues. CDR3 coding DNA: TGTGCCAGCAGTAAGGGACTAGCGGGAGTCCCCGGGGAGCTGTTTTTT. It encodes CASSKGLAGVPGELFF. Variable domain in full (rest from reference TRBV25-1 and TRBJ2-2): EADIYQTPRYLVIGTGKKITLECSQTMGHDKMYWYQQDPGMELHLIHYSYGVNSTEKGDLSSESTVSRIRTEHFPLTLESARPSHTSQYLCASSKGLAGVPGELFFGEGSRLTVL.

A note on this clonotype: This may be a read error: a much more frequent sequence differs by one nucleotide. The chain links TRBV12-5 to TRBJ2-2; perhaps D is TRBD1 or TRBD2 (5 bases each). The CDR3 contains 16 residues. Germline CDR1 reads LGHNT; CDR2 reads FRNRAP. The CDR3 loop reads CASGLLPAGLVGEPFF. CDR3 DNA: TGTGCTAGTGGTTTGTTGCCAGCCGGTCTTGTAGGGGAGCCGTTTTTT.

This clonotype was detected a few times. The chain couples TRBV2 to TRBJ1-1; maybe TRBD1 (6 bases). Germline assignment: CDR1 SNHLY and CDR2 FYNNEI. The CDR3 has 17 amino acids. V lost 5 bases to trimming and J lost 0 bases, with 19 bases between them. CDR3 sequence: CASSHTGSGWMNTEAFF. CDR3 nucleotide sequence: TGTGCCAGCAGTCATACAGGGTCCGGTTGGATGAACACTGAAGCTTTCTTT.

In this sample, this clonotype turned up many times. The chain links TRBV12-3 or TRBV12-4 to TRBJ2-2; D is unclear. V shed 4 bases and J shed 0 bases, with 9 bases lying between them. This CDR3 is 15 amino acids long. The CDR3 here is CASSSDFANTGELFF. DNA for the CDR3: TGTGCCAGCAGTTCGGATTTCGCGAACACCGGGGAGCTGTTTTTT.

As for this clonotype: It may be a read error: a sequence one base away is much more abundant. This rearrangement joins TRBV27 to TRBJ2-7; D unclear. V lost 0 bases and J 6 bases, leaving 15 bases between the germline ends. Germline CDR1 reads MNHEY; CDR2 reads SMNVEV (reference sequence). The CDR3 runs 15 residues. The CDR3 bases are TGTGCCAGCAGTTTATCCGGCGCCACACACTGCGAGCAGTACTTC. This sequence encodes CASSLSGATHCEQYF.

This clonotype was detected ten times or more. The chain joins TRBV5-1 to TRBJ2-7; tentative D call: TRBD1 (5 bases). With 3 bases removed from V and 3 bases from J, the gap between germline ends came to 13 bases. Germline CDR1 and CDR2: SGHRS and YFSETQ. There are 14 residues in the CDR3. The chain's CDR3 is CASSSDTSGYEQYF. The CDR3 DNA reads as TGCGCCAGCAGCTCGGACACTTCGGGCTACGAGCAGTACTTC.

This clonotype was seen at least ten times. The chain combines TRBV20-1 with TRBJ1-1; D unclear. In germline, CDR1 is DFQATT, CDR2 SNEGSKA (reference sequence). The CDR3 runs 12 residues. V was clipped by 5 bases and J by 3 bases, with 10 bases between them. As DNA, the CDR3 is TGCAGTGCTCAGGACGGGGACACTGAAGCTTTCTTT. This encodes CSAQDGDTEAFF.

Ten or more counts support this clonotype. The CDR3 is CATGRSSGNTIYF. In nucleotides, the CDR3 is TGTGCCACCGGTCGGAGCTCTGGAAACACCATATATTTT. The chain recombines TRBV6-1 with TRBJ1-3; D is undetermined. The CDR3 sequence is 13 residues long. Trimming pared 10 bases from V and 0 bases from J, leaving 10 bases between. The germline gives CDR1 MNHNS, CDR2 SASEGT.

V gene TRBV6-5 combines with J gene TRBJ1-1, with TRBD1 matching 8 bases. J was trimmed by 6 bases and V by 4 bases; bases with no gene match: 4. The germline CDR1 and CDR2 sequences are MNHEY and SVGAGI. CDR3 length: 13 amino acids. This chain's CDR3 is CASSSSTGAEAFF. CDR3 DNA sequence: TGTGCCAGCAGTTCATCGACAGGGGCTGAAGCTTTCTTT.

This chain links TRBV30 with TRBJ2-4; D remains unclear. From germline, CDR1 is GTSNPN and CDR2 SVGIG (reference sequence). CDR3 length: 11 residues. Trimming left V 3 bases short and J 8 bases short, with 8 bases between. This CDR3 is CAWRGMDIQYF. The CDR3 DNA is TGTGCCTGGAGAGGGATGGACATTCAGTACTTC.